This record looks at one T cell receptor (beta chain) sequence and its context. For the second PCR, which ran for 7 to 11 cycles, a sample-barcoded 5' primer and a J-beta primer mix were used. TCRdb reanalysed the 5' RACE reads using MiXCR and keeps one entry per CDR3 protein. The repertoire holds some 560,000 distinct CDR3 sequences, with roughly a quarter as singletons. Trimming stripped 5 bases from V and 7 bases from J, with 9 bases between. CDR3 size: 11 residues. These data come from a study of blood T cells in healthy people across ages. These sequences were also reported in another study, on T cells of mothers and their children. This second study notes: A few healthy Caucasian mothers, along with their six children, served as the donors.

Sample: blood. This rearrangement joins TRBV12-3 or TRBV12-4 to TRBJ2-7; D gene ambiguous. This sequence was found in a boy younger than 10 in good health. The CDR3 loop is CASSPNREQYF. In nucleotides, the CDR3 is TGTGCCAGCAGTCCAAATCGGGAGCAGTACTTC.